Given below is one T cell receptor (beta chain) in context. Participants had their cohort set by participant-reported clinical history. Germline values: CDR1 MDHEN, CDR2 SYDVKM. The CDR3 covers 17 residues. V lost 7 bases and J lost 3, with 23 bases in between. These data come from a study of blood T cell repertoires in COVID-19. Overall study: PBMCs, B-cell-depleted T cells, or T cells were the source of the cDNA or gDNA that made up the material.

Only in-frame clones appear in the TCRdb table, and some are missing; sequencing was by immunoSEQ multiplex PCR. The table has some 290,000 clones, approximately 91% seen once. The receptor comes from a middle-aged woman with acute COVID-19. The J gene is TRBJ2-3, the V gene TRBV28, with D maybe TRBD2 (7 bases). The sequencing input was PBMCs or T cells enriched from blood (not recorded which). This CDR3 is CASTARGGAPGTDTQYF. The CDR3 bases are TGTGCCAGCACCGCGAGGGGGGGGGCACCTGGTACAGATACGCAGTATTTT. Together with reference TRBV28 and TRBJ2-3, the CDR3 gives the full variable domain: DVKVTQSSRYLVKRTGEKVFLECVQDMDHENMFWYRQDPGLGLRLIYFSYDVKMKEKGDIPEGYSVSREKKERFSLILESASTNQTSMYLCASTARGGAPGTDTQYFGPGTRLTVL.